A single sample is the source of the 30 T cell receptor beta chains below, sequenced in a study of blood T cells in healthy people across ages. A second PCR, run for 7 to 11 cycles, used a sample-barcoded 5' primer plus a J-beta primer mix. MiXCR, run by TCRdb on the 5' RACE reads, gives a single entry per CDR3 protein. The sample lists around 500,000 distinct CDR3 sequences, less than 60% seen once, with around 24% in the top ten. The sequenced sample was blood. The receptors were sampled from a man at least 80 years old in good health.

This chain connects TRBV7-2 to TRBJ2-5; 13 positions match TRBD2. V was clipped by 8 bases and J by 5 bases; unmatched bases: 14. Per the germline V gene, CDR1 is SGHTA and CDR2 is FQGNSA. This CDR3 region has 17 residues. The CDR3 DNA is TGTGCCAGCGCTCGTACTAGCGGGAGGGCGGTGGGGGAGACCCAGTACTTC. Amino acids: CASARTSGRAVGETQYF.

This rearrangement joins TRBV29-1 to TRBJ2-3; a possible D gene is TRBD2 (6 bases). With 1 base removed from V and 3 bases from J, the gap between germline ends came to 8 bases. CDR1 and CDR2 (germline): SQVTM, ANQGSEA. This CDR3 region has 13 residues. The CDR3: CSVEAGVTDTQYF. CDR3 DNA sequence: TGCAGCGTTGAAGCGGGAGTGACAGATACGCAGTATTTT.

This rearrangement joins TRBV12-3 or TRBV12-4 to TRBJ2-7, with no clear D. The CDR3 totals 14 residues. Trimming took 6 bases from V and 0 from J, leaving 12 bases between them. DNA of the CDR3: TGTGCCAGCAGCTCGCCCCAGAGCTCCTACGAGCAGTACTTC. Translation gives CASSSPQSSYEQYF.

This clonotype has more than one count but fewer than ten. This chain uses TRBV12-3 or TRBV12-4 with TRBJ2-3, with a possible D match to TRBD2 (6 bases). V was shortened by 3 bases and J by 5 bases, with 12 bases between the two germline ends. The CDR3 totals 14 residues. CDR3 sequence (DNA): TGTGCCAGCAGTTTTGGGGGGAGCGGAGATACGCAGTATTTT. The encoded protein is CASSFGGSGDTQYF.

This sequence joins TRBV20-1 and TRBJ2-7; TRBD2 matches 14 bases. Losses at the gene ends were 6 bases for V and 4 bases for J; bases not matched to a gene: 11. CDR3 length: 16 amino acids. The germline gives CDR1 DFQATT, CDR2 SNEGSKA (reference sequence). In DNA form, the CDR3 reads TGCAGTGCGGGGACAGGGGGACTAGCGGGGGTGTACGAGCAGTACTTC. Its translation is CSAGTGGLAGVYEQYF.

The chain combines TRBV6-6 with TRBJ1-6; 7 bases are shared with TRBD1. V was pared by 10 bases and J by 6 bases, with 9 bases of the junction left unmatched. The CDR3 totals 14 residues. From germline, CDR1 is MNHNY and CDR2 SVGAGI (reference sequence). In nucleotides, the CDR3 is TGTGCCACCAGACAGGGCGCTGGTAATTCACCCCTCCACTTT. Encoded protein: CATRQGAGNSPLHF.

The chain uses TRBV6-1 and TRBJ1-5; D is possibly TRBD1 (6 bases). Trimming shortened V by 6 bases and J by 4 bases, and 19 bases separated the two germline ends. CDR1 is MNHNS and CDR2 is SASEGT in the germline V gene. This CDR3 comprises 16 residues. DNA for the CDR3: TGTGCCAGCAGCCTCTGGGGGGGCAAGAATAATCAGCCCCAGCATTTT. Its protein product is CASSLWGGKNNQPQHF.

Here the CDR3 DNA reads TGTGCCAGCTCACCACCGGGGGTCGGCACAGATACGCAGTATTTT. As protein: CASSPPGVGTDTQYF. V gene TRBV18 combines with J gene TRBJ2-3, with D perhaps given as TRBD1 or TRBD2 (5 bases each). CDR1 and CDR2 from the germline V gene are KGHSH and LQKENI. V was trimmed by 0 bases and J by 1 base, leaving 8 bases between them. The CDR3 length is 15 residues.

This clonotype was counted once. This chain joins TRBV20-1 and TRBJ1-5; a possible D gene is TRBD1 (6 bases). The CDR3 totals 19 residues. V gave up 0 bases and J gave up 0 bases, with 21 bases separating them. Germline V gene lookup returns CDR1 DFQATT and CDR2 SNEGSKA (reference sequence). The CDR3 region is CSARDLFGQQYRSNQPQHF. As DNA, the CDR3 is TGCAGTGCTAGAGATCTCTTCGGACAGCAGTACCGTAGCAATCAGCCCCAGCATTTT.

This clonotype was seen only a few times. The rearrangement links TRBV7-2 to TRBJ2-5; TRBD1 matches at 10 bases. The germline V gene encodes CDR1 SGHTA and CDR2 FQGNSA. This CDR3 region has 15 residues. The trim removed 3 bases at V and 2 bases at J, leaving 3 bases unmatched. CDR3 in DNA: TGTGCCAGCAGCTTCGACAGGGGGCGGCAAGAGACCCAGTACTTC. Translated, it gives CASSFDRGRQETQYF.

This clonotype was seen a single time. J is TRBJ1-2 and V is TRBV3-1; D uncertain. CDR3 length: 14 amino acids. Germline V CDR1 and CDR2: LGHDT, YNNKEL (reference sequence). V gave up 4 bases and J gave up 7 bases, with 16 bases separating them. The CDR3 coding sequence is TGTGCCAGCAGCCTGTCAGCTCTAAGGTCTGGCTACACCTTC. Its protein product is CASSLSALRSGYTF.

The rearrangement links TRBV24-1 to TRBJ2-1; TRBD1 aligns across 10 bases. With V trimmed by 7 bases and J by 7 bases, 6 bases remained unmatched. CDR1 and CDR2 (germline): KGHDR, SFDVKD. CDR3 size: 14 residues. The chain's CDR3 is CATRPTGGWNEQFF. The CDR3 nucleotides are TGTGCCACCAGGCCGACAGGGGGCTGGAATGAGCAGTTCTTC.

V and J are TRBV7-9 and TRBJ2-3; TRBD2 matches at 10 bases. Trimming took 1 base from V and 1 from J; bases not matched to a gene: 5. Per the germline V gene, CDR1 is SEHNR and CDR2 is FQNEAQ (reference sequence). CDR3 length: 17 amino acids. CDR3 DNA: TGTGCCAGCAGCTTAGTATCCAGCGGGAGGGGCACAGATACGCAGTATTTT. It specifies CASSLVSSGRGTDTQYF.

The chain has TRBV20-1 and TRBJ1-5; D not resolved. Trimming stripped 0 bases from V and 6 bases from J, with 18 bases between. This CDR3 has 16 amino acids. Germline-derived CDR1 and CDR2 are DFQATT and SNEGSKA (reference sequence). Here the CDR3 DNA reads TGCAGTGCTAGAGATTATTCGGACTCGAGCTTTCAGCCCCAGCATTTT. Protein sequence: CSARDYSDSSFQPQHF.

This clonotype has a handful of counts. The chain combines TRBV4-1 with TRBJ2-7, with D uncertain. Trimming stripped 4 bases from V and 5 bases from J, with 21 bases between. Per germline, CDR1 MGHRA and CDR2 YSYEKL. This CDR3 has 16 residues. CDR3 nucleotides: TGCGCCAGCAGCCCCGTGCCAGCTATCCCTCTGAACGAGCAGTACTTC. Its protein is CASSPVPAIPLNEQYF.

This sequence joins TRBV7-9 and TRBJ1-4; weak D call: TRBD1 (5 bases). This CDR3 contains 13 residues. The V gene lost 5 bases and the J gene lost 10 bases, with 14 bases spanning the gap. Per germline, CDR1 SEHNR and CDR2 FQNEAQ (reference sequence). This chain's CDR3 is CASSHEGIGKLFF. In DNA, the CDR3 is TGTGCCAGCAGCCACGAGGGGATTGGAAAACTGTTTTTT.

There are a few counts of this clonotype. The V and J genes are TRBV27 and TRBJ2-1; D not certain. Trimming removed 3 bases from V and 0 bases from J, with 9 bases in between. There are 15 residues in the CDR3. The germline gives CDR1 MNHEY, CDR2 SMNVEV (reference sequence). The chain's CDR3 is CASSLRRSSYNEQFF. The DNA for the CDR3 is TGTGCCAGCAGTTTGAGGCGGAGCTCCTACAATGAGCAGTTCTTC.

A few counts support this clonotype. This chain connects TRBV3-1 to TRBJ2-5; the D gene is possibly TRBD2 (5 bases). This CDR3 contains 14 residues. Trimming stripped 5 bases from V and 3 bases from J, with 13 bases between. Per germline, CDR1 LGHDT and CDR2 YNNKEL (reference sequence). The CDR3 nucleotides are TGTGCCAGCAGCGGCCAAGCGGCGGAAGAGACCCAGTACTTC. Translation gives CASSGQAAEETQYF.

The chain links TRBV2 to TRBJ2-7; D possibly corresponds to TRBD2 (5 bases). Trimming cost V 0 bases and J 2 bases, with 11 bases left between them. CDR3 size: 15 residues. From germline, CDR1 is SNHLY and CDR2 FYNNEI. Here the CDR3 DNA reads TGTGCCAGCAGTGAAGCCCCACAACTAGCCTACGAGCAGTACTTC. Translated: CASSEAPQLAYEQYF.

This clonotype occurred a few times. The CDR3 sequence: CASSPNSGGAGEQFF. CDR3 DNA sequence: TGTGCCAGCAGCCCCAATAGCGGGGGGGCCGGTGAGCAGTTCTTC. The rearrangement joins TRBV7-2 to TRBJ2-1; 11 nucleotides match TRBD2. This CDR3 region has 15 residues. From germline, CDR1 is SGHTA and CDR2 FQGNSA. J lost 9 bases, V lost 5 bases, and 9 bases had no gene match.

V gene TRBV29-1 combines with J gene TRBJ1-2; D unresolved. Germline V gene data show CDR1 as SQVTM and CDR2 as ANQGSEA. Trimming removed 4 bases from V and 1 base from J, with 13 bases in between. The CDR3 totals 14 residues. The CDR3 reads CSVGGSLYNYGYTF. The CDR3 DNA sequence: TGCAGCGTTGGTGGCAGCTTATATAACTATGGCTACACCTTC.

This clonotype has a handful of counts. This rearrangement joins TRBV20-1 to TRBJ1-5; the D is unclear. Germline lookup yields CDR1 DFQATT and CDR2 SNEGSKA (reference sequence). This CDR3 region has 12 residues. Trimming removed 4 bases from V and 4 bases from J, with 8 bases in between. CDR3 protein: CSAIGRNQPQHF. In DNA form, the CDR3 reads TGCAGTGCTATAGGTAGGAATCAGCCCCAGCATTTT.

DNA for the CDR3: TGTGCCACCCAGGCATACAGGGACTACGAGCAGTACTTC. Its translation is CATQAYRDYEQYF. V gene TRBV6-2 or TRBV6-3 combines with J gene TRBJ2-7, with a weak D call TRBD1 (6 bases). V was cut by 10 bases and J by 3 bases, with 16 bases left in between. This CDR3 contains 13 residues. Germline CDR1 MNHEY, CDR2 SVGEGT.

The chain has TRBV6-1 and TRBJ2-2, with 14 positions matching TRBD2. CDR3 length equals 18 residues. After removal of 5 bases from V and 4 bases from J, the junction contained 9 bases not matched to a gene. CDR1 MNHNS and CDR2 SASEGT come from the germline V gene. Here the CDR3 DNA reads TGTGCCAGCAGTAGGGGACTAGCGGGAGCTGTTAGCACCGGGGAGCTGTTTTTT. Translated, it gives CASSRGLAGAVSTGELFF.

The chain carries TRBV4-3 and TRBJ2-4, with D hard to call. TRBJ2-7 matches the DNA end more closely, so the J call is doubtful. CDR3 size: 15 residues. Germline assignment: CDR1 LGHNA and CDR2 YSLEER. The CDR3 loop reads CASSQDSHGTYEQYF. The CDR3 DNA reads TGCGCCAGCAGCCAAGATAGCCACGGTACCTACGAGCAGTACTTC.

The chain recombines TRBV4-3 with TRBJ1-2, with D perhaps matching TRBD1 (5 bases). CDR1 is LGHNA, CDR2 YSLEER, per germline. The CDR3 loop spans 17 amino acids. V was clipped by 0 bases and J by 0 bases, with 14 bases between them. The CDR3 nucleotides read TGCGCCAGCAGCCAAGATCTGGGAAGGGGCACTAACTATGGCTACACCTTC. This codes for CASSQDLGRGTNYGYTF.

This clonotype was seen a handful of times. The V and J genes are TRBV4-3 and TRBJ1-2, with 10 positions matching TRBD1. Germline values: CDR1 LGHNA, CDR2 YSLEER. There are 15 residues in the CDR3. Germline trimming cut 4 bases from V and 2 bases from J; bases unmatched to any gene: 4. The CDR3 DNA reads TGCGCCAGCAGCCCCAGACAGGGGGCAAACTATGGCTACACCTTC. Amino acid sequence: CASSPRQGANYGYTF.

The chain has TRBV12-3 or TRBV12-4 and TRBJ2-7; unclear D gene. The CDR3 is made up of 13 amino acids. The V end lost 5 bases, the J end lost 0 bases, and 8 bases lay between the germline ends. The CDR3 bases are TGTGCCAGCAGTCCTCTAGTCTCCTACGAGCAGTACTTC. This translates into CASSPLVSYEQYF.

This clonotype was seen only a few times. CDR3 region: CSVEVGRDRGLPEQYF. The DNA for the CDR3 is TGCAGCGTTGAGGTTGGAAGGGACAGGGGTCTTCCCGAGCAGTACTTC. This sequence joins TRBV29-1 and TRBJ2-7; 10 bases are a match to TRBD1. After removal of 3 bases from V and 6 bases from J, the junction contained 14 bases not matched to a gene. CDR3 length equals 16 residues. Looked up from germline, CDR1 is SQVTM and CDR2 is ANQGSEA.

This clonotype appeared a few times. The V call is TRBV12-3 or TRBV12-4, the J call TRBJ1-4, with D possibly being TRBD1 (5 bases). This CDR3 comprises 15 residues. The V end was cut by 4 bases, the J end by 3 bases, with 12 bases between. CDR3 nucleotides: TGTGCCAGCAGTTCGGGGGGGGTAGCTAATGAAAAACTGTTTTTT. Its translation is CASSSGGVANEKLFF.